These 19 T cell receptor beta chains were all obtained from the same sample, sequenced in a study of blood T cell repertoires in COVID-19. Using immunoSEQ multiplex PCR, the repertoire was profiled, and TCRdb retains in-frame clones only, with some absent. Of around 70,000 clones in the sample, more than 80% were seen once. Sequenced material: peripheral blood. The receptors here all came from a woman in her seventies with acute or convalescent COVID-19.

Remarks on this clone: At the DNA level, this CDR3 is encoded by other sequences in the same sample as well. This chain joins TRBV27 and TRBJ1-1; possible D gene TRBD1, 5 bases. Germline V gene data show CDR1 as MNHEY and CDR2 as SMNVEV (reference sequence). The CDR3 runs to 13 residues. Between the trimmed V and J ends, which lost 2 bases and 1 base, there was a span of 5 bases. The CDR3 reads CASSLQGNTEAFF. CDR3 DNA sequence: TGTGCCAGCAGTTTACAGGGGAACACTGAAGCTTTCTTT.

This chain uses TRBV7-9 with TRBJ2-2; 7 nucleotides line up with TRBD2. CDR3 length: 16 residues. Germline CDR1 and CDR2: SEHNR and FQNEAQ (reference sequence). Unmatched junction bases numbered 7, after V lost 4 bases and J lost 2 bases. Written as DNA, the CDR3 is TGTGCCAGCAGCTCCCCGGGACTACTTAACACCGGGGAGCTGTTTTTT. Translation: CASSSPGLLNTGELFF. The full variable domain, in which reference TRBV7-9 and TRBJ2-2 provide the parts outside the CDR3, is DTGVSQNPRHKITKRGQNVTFRCDPISEHNRLYWYRQTLGQGPEFLTYFQNEAQLEKSRLLSDRFSAERPKGSFSTLEIQRTEQGDSAMYLCASSSPGLLNTGELFFGEGSRLTVL.

This chain connects TRBV28 to TRBJ2-7; 8 nucleotides match TRBD2. Trimming removed 5 bases from V and 9 bases from J; junction bases left unmatched: 12. The length of the CDR3 is 14 residues. Germline V gene data show CDR1 as MDHEN and CDR2 as SYDVKM. The CDR3 is CASSTTSAPGGQYF. DNA of the CDR3: TGTGCCAGCAGTACGACTAGCGCGCCTGGGGGGCAGTACTTC.

The chain uses TRBV28 and TRBJ1-3, with TRBD1 matching over 8 bases. This CDR3 comprises 17 residues. J lost 8 bases, V lost 3 bases, and 15 bases had no gene match. CDR1 and CDR2 from the germline V gene are MDHEN and SYDVKM. In DNA, the CDR3 is TGTGCCAGCAGTTTGTCAAAACGGACAGGGAAGCGGCACACCATATATTTT. This encodes CASSLSKRTGKRHTIYF.

The chain has TRBV7-3 and TRBJ2-1, with D perhaps matching TRBD2 (5 bases). This CDR3 has 15 residues. Germline-derived CDR1 and CDR2 are SGHTA and FQGTGA. V shed 1 base and J shed 2 bases, with 9 bases lying between them. The CDR3, as DNA: TGTGCCAGCAGCTTAAGCGGGCCTGCCTACAATGAGCAGTTCTTC. This sequence encodes CASSLSGPAYNEQFF. The variable domain in full, with the rest retrieved from reference TRBV7-3 and TRBJ2-1, is GAGVSQTPSNKVTEKGKYVELRCDPISGHTALYWYRQSLGQGPEFLIYFQGTGAADDSGLPNDRFFAVRPEGSVSTLKIQRTERGDSAVYLCASSLSGPAYNEQFFGPGTRLTVL.

This chain links TRBV27 with TRBJ2-4, with TRBD1 as a possible D gene (6 bases). This CDR3 region has 12 residues. Germline lookup yields CDR1 MNHEY and CDR2 SMNVEV (reference sequence). Trimming removed 4 bases from V and 6 bases from J, with 7 bases in between. CDR3 protein: CASSSTGNIQYF. The DNA of the CDR3 is TGTGCCAGCAGTTCGACAGGAAACATTCAGTACTTC.

The V and J genes are TRBV5-1 and TRBJ1-1; D may be TRBD1 (5 bases). CDR1 and CDR2 from the germline V gene are SGHRS and YFSETQ. Trimming removed 2 bases from V and 5 bases from J, with 16 bases in between. The CDR3 is 15 amino acids. In nucleotides, the CDR3 is TGCGCCAGCAGCTTAGCCCCGGGGGGTGGGACTGAAGCTTTCTTT. Protein sequence: CASSLAPGGGTEAFF.

The chain carries TRBV12-3 or TRBV12-4 and TRBJ1-1; possible D gene TRBD1, 6 bases. V lost 5 bases to trimming and J lost 9 bases, with 13 bases between them. The CDR3 consists of 12 residues. CDR3 loop: CASSTRQAQAFF. The CDR3 DNA sequence: TGTGCCAGCAGTACTAGACAGGCCCAAGCTTTCTTT.

This CDR3 reads CSVARSPTSGSGQRSYNEQFF. DNA for the CDR3: TGCAGCGTTGCCAGGTCCCCGACTAGCGGGAGTGGCCAGAGGTCCTACAATGAGCAGTTCTTC. The chain is built from TRBV29-1 and TRBJ2-1; 12 nucleotides agree with TRBD2. V trimming: 4 bases; J trimming: 1 base; junction bases outside the gene matches: 20. The CDR3 totals 21 residues. The V gene's germline CDR1 is SQVTM and CDR2 ANQGSEA.

The chain combines TRBV7-9 with TRBJ2-2, with no clear D. Germline V gene lookup returns CDR1 SEHNR and CDR2 FQNEAQ (reference sequence). The V end lost 2 bases, the J end lost 8 bases, and 12 bases lay between the germline ends. This CDR3 is 14 amino acids long. CDR3 sequence (DNA): TGTGCCAGCAGCTTAACAGCTACCGATGGGGAGCTGTTTTTT. Translating gives CASSLTATDGELFF.

The chain carries TRBV6-5 and TRBJ1-3; D gene unclear. This CDR3 spans 15 amino acids. V lost 4 bases and J lost 1, with 11 bases in between. The germline V gene encodes CDR1 MNHEY and CDR2 SVGAGI. For the CDR3, the DNA is TGTGCCAGCAGTTCGGGGAGAGGTTCTGGAAACACCATATATTTT. Translated, it gives CASSSGRGSGNTIYF.

V gene TRBV15 combines with J gene TRBJ1-6; 10 positions agree with TRBD1. V dropped 0 bases and J dropped 10; count of bases not matched to a gene: 6. Germline loops: CDR1 LNHNV, CDR2 YYDKDF (reference sequence). The CDR3 is made up of 16 amino acids. This chain's CDR3 is CATSRDRDRGPSPLHF. In nucleotides, the CDR3 is TGTGCCACCAGCAGAGACCGGGACAGGGGACCATCACCCCTCCACTTT.

V is TRBV6-2 or TRBV6-3 and J is TRBJ2-1; D might be TRBD2 (5 bases). V was trimmed by 0 bases and J by 0 bases, leaving 6 bases between them. The CDR3 spans 15 residues. Germline CDR1 MNHEY, CDR2 SVGEGT. The CDR3 DNA is TGTGCCAGCAGTTACTCGGGGAGCTCCTACAATGAGCAGTTCTTC. Its translation is CASSYSGSSYNEQFF.

This clone was observed a single time. The CDR3 here is CASSLGGSLVNEKLFF. CDR3 bases: TGTGCCAGCAGCTTGGGAGGGTCGCTTGTTAATGAAAAACTGTTTTTT. The chain couples TRBV5-5 to TRBJ1-4, with no clear D. The CDR3 spans 16 residues. Germline V CDR1 and CDR2: SGHKS, YYEKEE (reference sequence). V was shortened by 0 bases and J by 4 bases, with 13 bases between the two germline ends.

The CDR3 DNA is TGTGCCAGCAGCTCCGGACTACAATACGAGCAGTACTTC. Translation gives CASSSGLQYEQYF. V usage is TRBV7-9 and J usage is TRBJ2-7; TRBD2 is a possible D gene (6 bases). Germline V lookup: CDR1 SEHNR, CDR2 FQNEAQ (reference sequence). V was cut by 4 bases and J by 4 bases, with 11 bases left in between. The CDR3 has 13 residues.

The genes are TRBV4-1 and TRBJ2-4; 8 bases match TRBD2. This CDR3 has 18 residues. V gave up 1 base and J gave up 2 bases; unmatched junction bases: 10. CDR1 is MGHRA and CDR2 is YSYEKL in the germline V gene. CDR3 loop: CASSQGVAAGGPKNIQYF. CDR3 DNA: TGCGCCAGCAGCCAAGGGGTTGCGGCGGGGGGTCCCAAAAACATTCAGTACTTC.

This clone was seen a few times. CDR3: CASSSLASLRGGELFF. The CDR3 region has the DNA TGCGCCAGCAGCTCTCTAGCTTCCCTTAGAGGCGGGGAGCTGTTTTTT. The chain links TRBV5-1 to TRBJ2-2, with D perhaps matching TRBD2 (5 bases). V dropped 3 bases and J dropped 7 bases, with 19 bases sitting between them. Germline loops: CDR1 SGHRS, CDR2 YFSETQ. The CDR3 loop spans 16 amino acids.

The chain combines TRBV6-2 or TRBV6-3 with TRBJ2-7; a weak D match, TRBD2 (5 bases). Looked up from germline, CDR1 is MNHEY and CDR2 is SVGEGT. The CDR3 covers 15 residues. The V end was cut by 5 bases, the J end by 2 bases, with 16 bases between. The CDR3 nucleotides read TGTGCCAGCAGTGGAGGCCAAGGAGGCCCCTACGAGCAGTACTTC. Its translation: CASSGGQGGPYEQYF.

The chain couples TRBV29-1 to TRBJ1-1; TRBD1 matches 10 bases. Germline CDR1 reads SQVTM; CDR2 reads ANQGSEA. J lost 1 base, V lost 0 bases, and 14 bases had no gene match. The CDR3 spans 19 residues. CDR3 sequence (DNA): TGCAGCGTTGAAGAAAGGTACACCGGTTGGGACAGGGGGAACACTGAAGCTTTCTTT. Translation: CSVEERYTGWDRGNTEAFF.